A selection of T cell receptor beta chains follows, all from one sample in a study of shared clonotypes between healthy human individuals. Sequencing used immunoSEQ multiplex PCR; TCRdb keeps in-frame clones, though not all of them. The sample lists about 2.4 million clones; roughly 93% were seen once. Sequencing was done on a sample of naive CD4+ T cells from PBMCs. The receptors here all came from a man between 18 and 29 years old in good health. Some clones in this sample may be carry-over from other donors' samples. CDR3s include the opening cysteine and the closing phenylalanine or tryptophan. A D gene is named only where the DNA matches it firmly. Part of the rows lack a size; the others show once, few, many or a class for expanded clones.

j_call,clone_size,v_call,d_call,cdr3_aa,cdr3_nt
TRBJ2-1,.,TRBV7-9,.,CASSLDGGGYNEQFF,TGTGCCAGCAGCTTAGATGGGGGAGGCTACAATGAGCAGTTCTTC
TRBJ2-2,.,TRBV14,TRBD2,CASSHGGATGELFF,TGTGCCAGCAGCCACGGGGGGGCCACCGGGGAGCTGTTTTTT
TRBJ1-4,.,TRBV4-1,.,CASSQVAVSEKLFF,TGCGCCAGCAGCCAAGTCGCTGTAAGTGAAAAACTGTTTTTT
TRBJ2-7,once,TRBV11-2,.,CASRRPGTPYEQYF,TGTGCCAGCAGGAGACCCGGGACACCCTACGAGCAGTACTTC
TRBJ2-7,.,TRBV27,.,CASSFQLTGKWSYEQYF,TGTGCCAGCAGTTTCCAACTAACAGGGAAATGGTCCTACGAGCAGTACTTC
TRBJ2-2,once,TRBV5-1,.,CASSLFRRSNTGELFF,TGCGCCAGCAGCCTCTTTAGGCGATCGAACACCGGGGAGCTGTTTTTT
TRBJ1-5,.,TRBV10-3,.,CAISESGVSNQPQHF,TGTGCCATCAGTGAGTCTGGGGTTAGCAATCAGCCCCAGCATTTT
TRBJ2-1,.,TRBV28,.,CASSLWTLSYNEQFF,TGTGCCAGCAGTTTATGGACACTATCCTACAATGAGCAGTTCTTC
TRBJ2-7,once,TRBV28,.,CASIGYGAYEQYF,TGTGCCAGCATTGGTTACGGGGCCTACGAGCAGTACTTC
TRBJ2-3,.,TRBV2,TRBD1,CASSGQGTDTQYF,TGTGCCAGCAGCGGACAGGGGACAGATACGCAGTATTTT
TRBJ2-5,.,TRBV5-1,TRBD2,CASSLGGSGFVETQYF,TGCGCCAGCAGCCTAGGCGGGAGTGGGTTTGTGGAGACCCAGTACTTC
TRBJ2-6,once,TRBV6-5,.,CASSYGSSSGANVLTF,TGTGCCAGCAGTTACGGGAGTAGCTCTGGGGCCAACGTCCTGACTTTC
TRBJ2-3,.,TRBV11-2,.,CASSLDIPFSTDTQYF,TGTGCCAGCAGCTTAGATATCCCCTTCTCCACAGATACGCAGTATTTT
TRBJ1-6,.,TRBV5-1,.,CASSLVGGDNSPLHF,TGCGCCAGCAGCTTGGTTGGGGGGGATAATTCACCCCTCCACTTT
TRBJ1-5,.,TRBV2,TRBD1,CASSSGGDQPQHF,TGTGCCAGCAGTTCAGGGGGCGACCAGCCCCAGCATTTT
TRBJ1-3,.,TRBV7-2,.,CASSLGQHSGNTIYF,TGTGCCAGCAGCTTAGGGCAGCACTCTGGAAACACCATATATTTT
TRBJ2-1,few,TRBV5-4,TRBD2,CASSLALAENEQFF,TGTGCCAGCAGCTTGGCACTAGCGGAGAATGAGCAGTTCTTC
TRBJ2-2,.,TRBV21-1,.,CASSSRQENTGELFF,TGTGCCAGCAGCTCCCGACAGGAGAACACCGGGGAGCTGTTTTTT
TRBJ2-1,.,TRBV9,TRBD1,CASSGSGGYDEQFF,TGTGCCAGCAGCGGCTCAGGGGGTTACGATGAGCAGTTCTTC
TRBJ1-2,.,TRBV6-6,.,CASSSRANYGYTF,TGTGCCAGCAGTTCCAGGGCTAACTATGGCTACACCTTC
TRBJ1-2,.,TRBV7-2,TRBD1,CASSSETGGGPGGYTF,TGTGCCAGCAGCTCAGAGACAGGGGGCGGGCCGGGGGGCTACACCTTC
TRBJ1-1,.,TRBV5-4,.,CASSSPRDGDTEAFF,TGTGCCAGCAGCTCCCCCCGGGATGGGGACACTGAAGCTTTCTTT
TRBJ2-7,.,TRBV29-1,TRBD1,CSVGDRRDRAYPSYEQYF,TGCAGCGTGGGGGACCGCCGGGACAGGGCTTACCCGTCCTACGAGCAGTACTTC
TRBJ1-1,.,TRBV4-2,.,CASSQELGFQHTEAFF,TGTGCCAGCAGCCAAGAGCTAGGGTTTCAGCACACTGAAGCTTTCTTT
TRBJ2-7,.,TRBV11-2,.,CASSLDRSLYEQYF,TGTGCCAGCAGCTTAGATCGAAGTCTATACGAGCAGTACTTC
TRBJ1-2,.,TRBV9,TRBD1,CASSVRDRGRERYGYTF,TGTGCCAGCAGCGTGCGAGACAGGGGGCGCGAAAGGTATGGCTACACCTTC
TRBJ2-3,.,TRBV5-1,.,CASSLVAAADTQYF,TGCGCCAGCAGCTTGGTAGCGGCTGCAGATACGCAGTATTTT